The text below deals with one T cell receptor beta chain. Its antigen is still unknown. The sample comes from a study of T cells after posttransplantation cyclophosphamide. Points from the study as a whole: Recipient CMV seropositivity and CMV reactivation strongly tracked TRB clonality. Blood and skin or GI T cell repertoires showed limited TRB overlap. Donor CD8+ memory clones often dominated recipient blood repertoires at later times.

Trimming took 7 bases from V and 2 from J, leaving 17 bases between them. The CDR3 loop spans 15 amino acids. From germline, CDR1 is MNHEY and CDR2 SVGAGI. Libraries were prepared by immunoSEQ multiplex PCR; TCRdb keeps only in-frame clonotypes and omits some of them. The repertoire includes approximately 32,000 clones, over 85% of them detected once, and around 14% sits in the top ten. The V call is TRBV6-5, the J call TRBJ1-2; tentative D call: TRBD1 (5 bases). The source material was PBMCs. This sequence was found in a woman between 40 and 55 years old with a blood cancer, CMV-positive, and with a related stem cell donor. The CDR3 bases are TGTGCCAGCACCAAACGGGGGATCCACAACTATGGCTACACCTTC. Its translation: CASTKRGIHNYGYTF.